Presented here are 19 T cell receptor beta chains from one specimen sequenced in a study of T cells after posttransplantation cyclophosphamide. Treatment was busulfan-fludarabine conditioning, a marrow graft, and cyclophosphamide on days +3 and +4. Libraries were prepared by immunoSEQ multiplex PCR; TCRdb keeps only in-frame clonotypes and omits some of them. The data contain about 43,000 clones, less than 95% of them singletons. The specimen was PBMCs, collected roughly 60 days after allogeneic stem cell transplant with posttransplant cyclophosphamide. The receptors shown here come from a male patient aged 55 to 69 who received an allogeneic stem cell transplant from a related donor and was CMV-positive. A subset of T cells may come from the graft donor.

This clone has just one count. The V call is TRBV7-8, the J call TRBJ2-7, with 9 bases lining up with TRBD1. V lost 2 bases, J lost 3 bases, and 5 bases stayed unmatched. Germline CDR1 reads SGHVS; CDR2 reads FQNEAQ. CDR3 size: 15 residues. The CDR3 sequence is CASSLRPDRGYEQYF. The CDR3 bases are TGTGCCAGCAGCTTAAGGCCGGACAGGGGCTACGAGCAGTACTTC.

The rearrangement links TRBV14 to TRBJ2-1; 9 bases fit TRBD1. Germline CDR1 is SGHDN and CDR2 is FVKESK. The length of the CDR3 is 17 residues. The junction had 7 bases not matched to a gene; V was cut back by 4 bases and J by 0 bases. CDR3 sequence (DNA): TGTGCCAGCAGCCTGAGCCCGGGACAGGGCTCCTACAATGAGCAGTTCTTC. Its translation is CASSLSPGQGSYNEQFF.

This clone was recorded once. The chain carries TRBV23-1 and TRBJ2-7; weak D call: TRBD2 (6 bases). TRBV23-1 is known as an ORF, though its function is uncertain. The CDR3 sequence is 13 residues long. V shed 9 bases and J shed 2 bases, with 14 bases lying between them. CDR3 loop: CARFGGSPYEQYF. CDR3 bases: TGCGCCAGATTCGGGGGTTCCCCCTACGAGCAGTACTTC.

The chain joins TRBV18 to TRBJ1-5; TRBD1 might be the D (6 bases). Germline V gives CDR1 KGHSH, CDR2 LQKENI. CDR3 length equals 15 residues. Trimming pared 5 bases from V and 6 bases from J, leaving 17 bases between. CDR3 loop: CASSATGSWVQPQHF. CDR3 nucleotide sequence: TGTGCCAGCTCAGCGACAGGATCTTGGGTTCAGCCCCAGCATTTT.

V gene TRBV19 combines with J gene TRBJ2-1; 13 bases match TRBD2. The CDR3 has 15 amino acids. The V segment lost 1 base and the J segment 6 bases; nucleotides outside the gene matches: 0. Germline CDR1 and CDR2: LNHDA and SQIVND (reference sequence). Here the CDR3 DNA reads TGTGCCAGTAGTATAGGACTAGCGGGGGGCAATGAGCAGTTCTTC. It specifies CASSIGLAGGNEQFF.

This chain links TRBV10-2 with TRBJ2-1; 9 bases align to TRBD2. This CDR3 comprises 17 residues. With V trimmed by 5 bases and J by 1 base, 9 bases remained unmatched. Germline V gives CDR1 WSHSY, CDR2 SAAADI. CDR3 DNA sequence: TGCGCCAGCAGTAGAGCGGGGGGCCTCAGGTCCTACAATGAGCAGTTCTTC. Translation: CASSRAGGLRSYNEQFF.

This clone was seen once. CDR3 residues: CASSELGQATDTQYF. In DNA form, the CDR3 reads TGTGCCAGCAGTGAATTGGGACAGGCTACAGATACGCAGTATTTT. J is TRBJ2-3 and V is TRBV2, with 8 bases identical to TRBD1. Germline CDR1 SNHLY, CDR2 FYNNEI. J lost 3 bases, V lost 2 bases, and 4 bases had no gene match. The CDR3 runs 15 residues. Variable domain in full (rest from reference TRBV2 and TRBJ2-3): EPEVTQTPSHQVTQMGQEVILRCVPISNHLYFYWYRQILGQKVEFLVSFYNNEISEKSEIFDDQFSVERPDGSNFTLKIRSTKLEDSAMYFCASSELGQATDTQYFGPGTRLTVL.

This clone was counted once. This chain links TRBV5-1 with TRBJ2-2; no firm D call. Per the germline V gene, CDR1 is SGHRS and CDR2 is YFSETQ. This CDR3 has 13 amino acids. V was pared by 3 bases and J by 6 bases, with 9 bases between. The CDR3 loop is CASSSTVAGELFF. The CDR3 DNA is TGCGCCAGCAGCTCTACAGTAGCCGGGGAGCTGTTTTTT.

V and J are TRBV27 and TRBJ1-1; unclear D gene. The V gene's germline CDR1 is MNHEY and CDR2 SMNVEV (reference sequence). V lost 4 bases and J 1 base, leaving 13 bases between the germline ends. This CDR3 is built from 15 residues. The DNA of the CDR3 is TGTGCCAGCAGTTCCGAGCTAACCGGGAACACTGAAGCTTTCTTT. This translates into CASSSELTGNTEAFF.

The table lists this clone with a few counts. The V call is TRBV19, the J call TRBJ1-2; 8 bases agree with TRBD1. Per the germline V gene, CDR1 is LNHDA and CDR2 is SQIVND (reference sequence). This CDR3 region has 15 residues. Trimming took 5 bases from V and 8 from J; bases not matched to a gene: 13. This CDR3 is CASSPRTGSPRGYTF. The CDR3 bases are TGTGCCAGTAGTCCCAGGACAGGGAGCCCTAGGGGCTACACCTTC.

CDR3 region: CASSHPGQAPNLPLHF. The CDR3 nucleotides are TGCGCCAGCAGCCACCCAGGACAGGCTCCTAACTTGCCCCTCCACTTT. The gene calls are TRBV4-1 and TRBJ1-6; 7 bases agree with TRBD1. Germline V gives CDR1 MGHRA, CDR2 YSYEKL. J gave up 13 bases and V 3 bases, and 15 bases lay outside the gene matches. The CDR3 covers 16 residues.

This chain joins TRBV15 and TRBJ2-5; D perhaps matches TRBD2 (6 bases). This CDR3 has 16 residues. Trimming took 5 bases from V and 4 from J, leaving 20 bases between them. Germline V gene lookup returns CDR1 LNHNV and CDR2 YYDKDF (reference sequence). The CDR3 protein is CATSGTWSGGRETQYF. CDR3 DNA: TGTGCCACCAGCGGTACGTGGTCCGGGGGACGAGAGACCCAGTACTTC.

This clone was picked up one time. The chain joins TRBV19 to TRBJ2-1; D possibly corresponds to TRBD2 (6 bases). V was shortened by 6 bases and J by 0 bases, with 21 bases between the two germline ends. CDR1 is LNHDA, CDR2 SQIVND, per germline (reference sequence). The CDR3 runs to 18 residues. CDR3 coding DNA: TGTGCCAGTAGGCCCTCGGACTTGGCGGGGAGCTCCTACAATGAGCAGTTCTTC. Its protein is CASRPSDLAGSSYNEQFF. The entire variable domain, with the rest obtained from reference TRBV19 and TRBJ2-1, is as follows: DGGITQSPKYLFRKEGQNVTLSCEQNLNHDAMYWYRQDPGQGLRLIYYSQIVNDFQKGDIAEGYSVSREKKESFPLTVTSAQKNPTAFYLCASRPSDLAGSSYNEQFFGPGTRLTVL.

V is TRBV27 and J is TRBJ1-2; D gene unclear. This CDR3 spans 14 amino acids. Germline CDR1 and CDR2: MNHEY and SMNVEV (reference sequence). The ends were cut back, 3 bases at V and 8 bases at J, with 16 bases in the middle. CDR3 coding DNA: TGTGCCAGCAGTTTTGACACTCTCGGGAGCGGCTACACCTTC. Residues: CASSFDTLGSGYTF.

V and J are TRBV5-1 and TRBJ2-5; D is unresolved. CDR3 length equals 12 residues. V gave up 8 bases and J gave up 4 bases, with 12 bases separating them. Per the germline V gene, CDR1 is SGHRS and CDR2 is YFSETQ. CDR3 DNA sequence: TGCGCCAGTCGTACCGAGGCAGAGACCCAGTACTTC. Its protein is CASRTEAETQYF.

This clone appeared once. This chain links TRBV4-1 with TRBJ1-2; TRBD1 matches 8 bases. V gave up 4 bases and J gave up 5 bases; unmatched junction bases: 3. Germline CDR1 MGHRA, CDR2 YSYEKL. This CDR3 is built from 13 residues. The CDR3, as DNA: TGCGCCAGCAGCCGGGACAGGTCTTATGGCTACACCTTC. It codes for CASSRDRSYGYTF.

The chain joins TRBV28 to TRBJ1-2, with D possibly being TRBD1 (6 bases). The CDR3 contains 13 residues. Germline lookup yields CDR1 MDHEN and CDR2 SYDVKM. Trimming removed 6 bases from V and 5 bases from J, with 13 bases in between. The CDR3 region is CASSQQGRYGYTF. The CDR3 coding sequence is TGTGCCAGCAGCCAACAGGGAAGGTATGGCTACACCTTC.

V gene TRBV5-4 combines with J gene TRBJ2-5, with TRBD1 matching 7 bases. Germline lookup yields CDR1 SGHNT and CDR2 YYREEE (reference sequence). The CDR3 sequence is 16 residues long. Trimming took 4 bases from V and 1 from J; bases not matched to a gene: 10. The CDR3 region is CASSGDRVLLQETQYF. The CDR3 nucleotides read TGTGCCAGCAGCGGCGACAGGGTCCTTCTCCAAGAGACCCAGTACTTC.

This clone was detected only once. The chain combines TRBV6-1 with TRBJ1-5; D is undetermined. Trimming removed 3 bases from V and 1 base from J, with 10 bases in between. CDR3 length: 15 residues. Germline assignment: CDR1 MNHNS and CDR2 SASEGT. The CDR3: CASSEAGSSNQPQHF. The CDR3 bases are TGTGCCAGCAGTGAGGCCGGGTCAAGCAATCAGCCCCAGCATTTT.